Below are 32 T cell receptor beta chains sequenced from a single sample in a study of T cell responses to AZD1222 COVID-19 vaccine. The data were produced by immunoSEQ multiplex PCR, yet TCRdb's version contains in-frame clones alone and is incomplete. The data show 170,000 or so clones, roughly 87% seen once. Sequences were derived from peripheral blood, sampled on day 0 of AZD1222 vaccination. The receptor source for this set is an adult in good health.

The V and J genes are TRBV12-5 and TRBJ1-2; D unclear. Germline V gene lookup returns CDR1 LGHNT and CDR2 FRNRAP. The V end was cut by 1 base, the J end by 4 bases, with 10 bases between. The CDR3 length is 14 residues. The CDR3: CASGLDIRPYGYTF. The CDR3 nucleotides are TGTGCTAGTGGTTTGGACATCCGTCCCTATGGCTACACCTTC.

V gene TRBV20-1 combines with J gene TRBJ1-2; the D is unclear. The CDR3 sequence is 12 residues long. V was trimmed by 3 bases and J by 2 bases, leaving 7 bases between them. The germline V gene has CDR1 DFQATT and CDR2 SNEGSKA (reference sequence). The chain's CDR3 is CSASNENYGYTF. In DNA form, the CDR3 reads TGCAGTGCTAGTAATGAGAACTATGGCTACACCTTC.

The chain links TRBV6-2 or TRBV6-3 to TRBJ2-7, with unresolved D. The length of the CDR3 is 15 residues. Germline CDR1 and CDR2: MNHEY and SVGEGT. Trimming took 4 bases from V and 3 from J, leaving 16 bases between them. CDR3 protein: CASSLPSSLNYEQYF. The CDR3 DNA reads as TGTGCCAGCAGTTTACCGAGTAGCCTAAACTACGAGCAGTACTTC.

This clone was detected only once. The chain links TRBV24-1 to TRBJ1-5; D call uncertain. The V end lost 5 bases, the J end lost 7 bases, and 14 bases lay between the germline ends. Germline V gene sequence: CDR1 KGHDR, CDR2 SFDVKD. This CDR3 is 14 amino acids long. The CDR3 reads CATSAGGSGQPQHF. In DNA, the CDR3 is TGTGCCACCAGTGCTGGAGGAAGCGGACAGCCCCAGCATTTT.

This clone was counted a single time. The J gene is TRBJ2-7, the V gene TRBV29-1; D unclear. Per germline, CDR1 SQVTM and CDR2 ANQGSEA. CDR3 size: 13 residues. The V gene lost 7 bases and the J gene lost 6 bases, with 19 bases spanning the gap. Here the CDR3 DNA reads TGCAGCGCCATGGCGCTAGACGGGCTCGAGCAGTACTTC. Translation: CSAMALDGLEQYF.

This clone was found a few times. The rearrangement links TRBV12-3 or TRBV12-4 to TRBJ2-7, with D perhaps assigned TRBD1 or TRBD2 (5 bases each). CDR3 size: 13 residues. V lost 6 bases and J 7 bases, leaving 16 bases between the germline ends. The CDR3 loop reads CASSRRLWGEQYF. As DNA, the CDR3 is TGTGCCAGCAGCCGCCGTTTATGGGGGGAGCAGTACTTC.

The chain joins TRBV27 to TRBJ1-1; possible D gene TRBD1, 5 bases. The CDR3 is 15 amino acids. Germline values: CDR1 MNHEY, CDR2 SMNVEV (reference sequence). Trimming cost V 6 bases and J 0 bases, with 14 bases left between them. The DNA of the CDR3 is TGTGCCAGCAGCTACGTCGGGGCCATGAACACTGAAGCTTTCTTT. It specifies CASSYVGAMNTEAFF.

V and J are TRBV11-2 and TRBJ1-6, with no clear D. This CDR3 comprises 15 residues. The germline CDR1 and CDR2 sequences are SGHAT and FQNNGV. Deletions cut 1 base from V and 4 bases from J, with 8 bases between. CDR3 region: CASSLALSYNSPLHF. The CDR3 bases are TGTGCCAGCAGCTTAGCGCTCTCTTATAATTCACCCCTCCACTTT.

The chain couples TRBV4-2 to TRBJ1-3, with D possibly TRBD1 on 6 matching bases. This CDR3 spans 17 amino acids. Germline assignment: CDR1 LGHNA and CDR2 YNFKEQ. V lost 1 base to trimming and J lost 4 bases, with 17 bases between them. Written as DNA, the CDR3 is TGTGCCAGCAGCCAAGCGGGGGGGCCCTGGTTGGGAAACACCATATATTTT. Amino acid sequence: CASSQAGGPWLGNTIYF.

The rearrangement links TRBV2 to TRBJ1-5; no clear D gene. Deletions cut 2 bases from V and 7 bases from J, with 15 bases between. Germline-derived CDR1 and CDR2 are SNHLY and FYNNEI. The CDR3 runs 15 residues. CDR3 bases: TGTGCCAGCAGTGAAAACTCGGGGTATGGGCAGCCCCAGCATTTT. This gives the protein CASSENSGYGQPQHF.

There are a few counts of this clone. The rearrangement uses TRBV18 and TRBJ2-7; D ambiguous. The germline V gene has CDR1 KGHSH and CDR2 LQKENI. The CDR3 spans 13 residues. V lost 4 bases and J lost 3, with 10 bases in between. The CDR3, as DNA: TGTGCCAGCTCACGGGGTGCGCTCTACGAGCAGTACTTC. It specifies CASSRGALYEQYF.

The chain carries TRBV7-2 and TRBJ2-1; 12 bases line up with TRBD2. CDR3 length equals 14 residues. The V segment lost 2 bases and the J segment 8 bases; nucleotides outside the gene matches: 1. Germline V gene sequence: CDR1 SGHTA, CDR2 FQGNSA. For the CDR3, the DNA is TGTGCCAGCAGCTTAACTAGCGGGAGGTATGAGCAGTTCTTC. Translated, it gives CASSLTSGRYEQFF. Full variable domain (remainder filled in from reference TRBV7-2 and TRBJ2-1): GAGVSQSPSNKVTEKGKDVELRCDPISGHTALYWYRQSLGQGLEFLIYFQGNSAPDKSGLPSDRFSAERTGGSVSTLTIQRTQQEDSAVYLCASSLTSGRYEQFFGPGTRLTVL.

The gene calls are TRBV6-5 and TRBJ2-3, with a tentative D call TRBD1 (5 bases). V was clipped by 0 bases and J by 8 bases, with 18 bases between them. This CDR3 contains 16 residues. The germline V gene encodes CDR1 MNHEY and CDR2 SVGAGI. The CDR3 coding sequence is TGTGCCAGCAGTTACTCGGTTTATAAGGGGCTTGCTACGCAGTATTTT. This gives the protein CASSYSVYKGLATQYF.

The chain links TRBV5-6 to TRBJ1-2, with TRBD1 matching over 10 bases. V dropped 4 bases and J dropped 0; count of bases not matched to a gene: 9. Germline assignment: CDR1 SGHDT and CDR2 YYEEEE. This CDR3 is built from 17 residues. The CDR3 nucleotides are TGTGCCAGCAGCGCTGGGACAGGGGTCAAAACTAACTATGGCTACACCTTC. It encodes CASSAGTGVKTNYGYTF.

The chain is built from TRBV4-1 and TRBJ2-7, with TRBD2 as a possible D gene (5 bases). The CDR3 is 15 amino acids. The V end lost 0 bases, the J end lost 9 bases, and 18 bases lay between the germline ends. Germline V lookup: CDR1 MGHRA, CDR2 YSYEKL. The CDR3 DNA sequence: TGCGCCAGCAGCCAAGACCACAGCGGAACCCTAGGGCAGTACTTC. Residues: CASSQDHSGTLGQYF.

The genes are TRBV5-1 and TRBJ2-7; D remains unclear. The ends were cut back, 1 base at V and 0 bases at J, with 5 bases in the middle. There are 13 residues in the CDR3. Germline CDR1 reads SGHRS; CDR2 reads YFSETQ. CDR3 nucleotide sequence: TGCGCCAGCAGCTTGTACTCCTCCTACGAGCAGTACTTC. This encodes CASSLYSSYEQYF. The full variable domain, with the rest looked up from reference TRBV5-1 and TRBJ2-7, is KAGVTQTPRYLIKTRGQQVTLSCSPISGHRSVSWYQQTPGQGLQFLFEYFSETQRNKGNFPGRFSGRQFSNSRSEMNVSTLELGDSALYLCASSLYSSYEQYFGPGTRLTVT.

The count of this clone is one. The chain joins TRBV29-1 to TRBJ2-4; D perhaps matches TRBD1 (5 bases). Germline assignment: CDR1 SQVTM and CDR2 ANQGSEA. Trimming pared 3 bases from V and 7 bases from J, leaving 22 bases between. This CDR3 is 16 amino acids long. The CDR3 bases are TGCAGCGTTGAGACCCCTAGGGGCCAGGGTGGTAACATTCAGTACTTC. Translating it yields CSVETPRGQGGNIQYF.

In DNA, the CDR3 is TGTGCCAGCAGCTCGCTTGGGGGTGTGCACGAGCAGTACTTC. Translating it yields CASSSLGGVHEQYF. This rearrangement joins TRBV11-1 to TRBJ2-7; the D gene could be TRBD1 or TRBD2 (5 bases each). From germline, CDR1 is SGHAT and CDR2 FQDESV (reference sequence). Trimming removed 4 bases from V and 5 bases from J, with 15 bases in between. The CDR3 has 14 residues.

The V gene is TRBV4-1, the J gene TRBJ2-5; TRBD2 matches 8 bases. CDR1 is MGHRA, CDR2 YSYEKL, per germline. V lost 3 bases, J lost 1 base, and 7 bases stayed unmatched. The CDR3 runs 16 residues. The CDR3 sequence: CASSHGETSAQETQYF. The CDR3 nucleotides read TGCGCCAGCAGCCATGGCGAGACTAGCGCCCAAGAGACCCAGTACTTC.

The rearrangement uses TRBV5-1 and TRBJ2-5; TRBD2 matches at 9 bases. The V segment lost 1 base and the J segment 1 base; nucleotides outside the gene matches: 5. The CDR3 contains 16 residues. Germline-derived CDR1 and CDR2 are SGHRS and YFSETQ. DNA of the CDR3: TGCGCCAGCAGCTTGCCCCAGACTAGCGGCCAAGAGACCCAGTACTTC. This gives the protein CASSLPQTSGQETQYF.

This clone has a handful of counts. V usage is TRBV5-6 and J usage is TRBJ1-1; D possibly corresponds to TRBD1 (5 bases). CDR3 length: 13 residues. Trimming shortened V by 5 bases and J by 4 bases, and 12 bases separated the two germline ends. Germline CDR1 is SGHDT and CDR2 is YYEEEE. The CDR3 is CASRYRLSTEAFF. The CDR3 DNA reads as TGTGCCAGCAGGTACAGGTTGAGCACTGAAGCTTTCTTT.

The gene calls are TRBV18 and TRBJ1-3, with a weak D call TRBD1 (6 bases). Trimming removed 1 base from V and 0 bases from J, with 13 bases in between. The CDR3 loop spans 17 amino acids. Looked up from germline, CDR1 is KGHSH and CDR2 is LQKENI. The CDR3 loop reads CASSPRTDTLSGNTIYF. The CDR3 region has the DNA TGTGCCAGCTCACCACGGACAGACACCCTCTCTGGAAACACCATATATTTT.

The rearrangement links TRBV9 to TRBJ2-1; D unresolved. The CDR3 totals 15 residues. Deletions cut 0 bases from V and 0 bases from J, with 7 bases between. CDR1 and CDR2 from the germline V gene are SGDLS and YYNGEE. CDR3 sequence: CASSVAASSYNEQFF. CDR3 nucleotide sequence: TGTGCCAGCAGCGTAGCGGCCAGCTCCTACAATGAGCAGTTCTTC. The variable domain in full, with the rest retrieved from reference TRBV9 and TRBJ2-1, is DSGVTQTPKHLITATGQRVTLRCSPRSGDLSVYWYQQSLDQGLQFLIQYYNGEERAKGNILERFSAQQFPDLHSELNLSSLELGDSALYFCASSVAASSYNEQFFGPGTRLTVL.

The CDR3 here is CASSSPGRASGVNTGELFF. The CDR3 nucleotides read TGTGCCAGCAGTTCCCCAGGCAGGGCTAGCGGGGTGAACACCGGGGAGCTGTTTTTT. V and J are TRBV27 and TRBJ2-2, with 9 bases fitting TRBD2. The CDR3 has 19 residues. Germline V gene lookup returns CDR1 MNHEY and CDR2 SMNVEV (reference sequence). With V trimmed by 4 bases and J by 1 base, 13 bases remained unmatched.

The chain links TRBV2 to TRBJ2-1, with D maybe TRBD1 (5 bases). CDR3 length: 12 residues. In germline, CDR1 is SNHLY, CDR2 FYNNEI. Between the trimmed V and J ends, which lost 6 bases and 3 bases, there was a span of 6 bases. The CDR3 DNA reads as TGTGCCAGCAGCGGACACTACAATGAGCAGTTCTTC. This codes for CASSGHYNEQFF.

This chain links TRBV30 with TRBJ1-2, with D possibly TRBD1 on 5 matching bases. The CDR3 has 12 amino acids. Trimming left V 5 bases short and J 1 base short, with 8 bases between. CDR1 and CDR2 (germline): GTSNPN, SVGIG (reference sequence). CDR3 residues: CAWRGFNYGYTF. The CDR3 region has the DNA TGTGCCTGGCGGGGCTTTAACTATGGCTACACCTTC. The complete variable domain, with remaining parts taken from reference TRBV30 and TRBJ1-2, reads SQTIHQWPATLVQPVGSPLSLECTVEGTSNPNLYWYRQAAGRGLQLLFYSVGIGQISSEVPQNLSASRPQDRQFILSSKKLLLSDSGFYLCAWRGFNYGYTFGSGTRLTVV.

The gene calls are TRBV28 and TRBJ2-7; TRBD1 matches 7 bases. The trim removed 6 bases at V and 6 bases at J, leaving 14 bases unmatched. Germline loops: CDR1 MDHEN, CDR2 SYDVKM. The CDR3 is made up of 15 amino acids. CDR3 nucleotides: TGTGCCAGCAGCTTAACCGGGACAGTAAGCACCGAGCAGTACTTC. Protein product: CASSLTGTVSTEQYF.

This chain joins TRBV29-1 and TRBJ1-2, with unresolved D. Deletions cut 2 bases from V and 2 bases from J, with 3 bases between. The CDR3 runs 11 residues. The germline CDR1 and CDR2 sequences are SQVTM and ANQGSEA. The DNA of the CDR3 is TGCAGCGTTGAACTAAACTATGGCTACACCTTC. Its protein is CSVELNYGYTF. Combining the CDR3 with reference TRBV29-1 and TRBJ1-2 gives the whole variable domain SAVISQKPSRDICQRGTSLTIQCQVDSQVTMMFWYRQQPGQSLTLIATANQGSEATYESGFVIDKFPISRPNLTFSTLTVSNMSPEDSSIYLCSVELNYGYTFGSGTRLTVV.

This clone appeared once. The CDR3 region is CAVTPGGYSNQPQHF. In nucleotides, the CDR3 is TGTGCCGTGACTCCCGGGGGTTATAGCAATCAGCCCCAGCATTTT. The V and J genes are TRBV7-9 and TRBJ1-5; perhaps TRBD1 as D (5 bases). The V gene lost 11 bases and the J gene lost 0 bases, with 17 bases spanning the gap. Germline CDR1 is SEHNR and CDR2 is FQNEAQ (reference sequence). The CDR3 length is 15 residues.

The gene calls are TRBV19 and TRBJ2-6; 10 bases agree with TRBD1. Germline CDR1 is LNHDA and CDR2 is SQIVND (reference sequence). The CDR3 sequence is 17 residues long. The trim removed 6 bases at V and 3 bases at J, leaving 8 bases unmatched. The CDR3 region is CASSLRQGASGANVLTF. The CDR3 DNA follows: TGTGCCAGTAGCCTCCGACAGGGGGCAAGTGGGGCCAACGTCCTGACTTTC. Full variable domain (rest looked up from reference TRBV19 and TRBJ2-6): DGGITQSPKYLFRKEGQNVTLSCEQNLNHDAMYWYRQDPGQGLRLIYYSQIVNDFQKGDIAEGYSVSREKKESFPLTVTSAQKNPTAFYLCASSLRQGASGANVLTFGAGSRLTVL.

V usage is TRBV19 and J usage is TRBJ2-1; no reliable D call. There are 14 residues in the CDR3. From germline, CDR1 is LNHDA and CDR2 SQIVND (reference sequence). V lost 3 bases and J lost 0, with 6 bases in between. In nucleotides, the CDR3 is TGTGCCAGTAGTATTGGGTACTCCTACAATGAGCAGTTCTTC. Protein sequence: CASSIGYSYNEQFF.

The count of this clone is one. This sequence joins TRBV18 and TRBJ1-5, with D possibly TRBD1 on 6 matching bases. Trimming cost V 4 bases and J 7 bases, with 17 bases left between them. The CDR3 loop spans 15 amino acids. CDR1 is KGHSH, CDR2 LQKENI, per germline. CDR3 bases: TGTGCCAGCTCACGAATAGGACAAGGGGGGCAGCCCCAGCATTTT. Its protein product is CASSRIGQGGQPQHF.